This TCR beta chain stems from a study of blood T cell repertoires in COVID-19. Study background: COVID-19 samples, acute and convalescent, were from the United States, Italy and Spain. The analysed material was cDNA or gDNA that came from T cells, B-cell-depleted T cells, or PBMCs.

Per the original data handling: From reference gene primer amplification, estimates of nucleated cell counts were derived. This table comes from immunoSEQ multiplex PCR, and its TCRdb copy is limited to in-frame clones, with some not included. V and J calls and clone size are as listed in that table; D and trimming were resolved from the DNA. The sample records roughly 200,000 clones, 80% to 90% being singletons. Membership in each cohort depended on participant-reported clinical history. Germline loops: CDR1 MNHNY, CDR2 SVGAGI (reference sequence). V was clipped by 0 bases and J by 0 bases, with 8 bases between them. This CDR3 is built from 16 residues.

Sample: PBMCs or T cells enriched from blood (not recorded which). This TCR was sampled from a woman between 35 and 50 years old with acute COVID-19. This chain links TRBV6-6 with TRBJ2-2; D might be TRBD1 (5 bases). Here the CDR3 reads CASSYSGQTNTGELFF. The CDR3 DNA reads TGTGCCAGCAGTTACTCGGGGCAGACGAACACCGGGGAGCTGTTTTTT.